These 31 T cell receptor beta chains share one sample of origin, sequenced in a study. TCRdb reprocessed the 5' RACE reads via MiXCR and lists one record per CDR3 protein. The repertoire has about 54,000 distinct CDR3 sequences, 15% to 20% of them found once; the top ten carry 2% to 2.5%. Sequences were obtained from naive CD4+ T cells sorted from blood. Subset: naive CD4+ T cells, CD4+CD45RA+CD25-. The receptors shown here come from a female donor with breast cancer.

The chain combines TRBV28 with TRBJ2-1; 8 bases match TRBD1. Germline V CDR1 and CDR2: MDHEN, SYDVKM. V lost 7 bases, J lost 1 base, and 6 bases stayed unmatched. The length of the CDR3 is 15 residues. The CDR3 is CASKLDRGSYNEQFF. The DNA of the CDR3 is TGTGCCAGCAAGTTAGACAGGGGATCCTACAATGAGCAGTTCTTC.

This clonotype was observed a few times. The chain carries TRBV5-1 and TRBJ2-7; D is perhaps TRBD1 or TRBD2 (5 bases each). Trimming stripped 4 bases from V and 3 bases from J, with 14 bases between. Germline values: CDR1 SGHRS, CDR2 YFSETQ. CDR3 length: 14 amino acids. The CDR3 protein is CASSDPGRDYEQYF. Written as DNA, the CDR3 is TGCGCCAGCAGCGATCCGGGACGGGACTACGAGCAGTACTTC.

This clonotype was counted many times. A read error may produce the germline difference seen at one junction end. The chain combines TRBV7-7 with TRBJ2-7; D call uncertain. The germline V gene encodes CDR1 SSHAT and CDR2 FNYEAQ (reference sequence). This CDR3 comprises 14 residues. CDR3 in DNA: TGTGCTAGCAGCCCCCTACCGGGTGGGTACGAGCAGTACTTC. Translating gives CASSPLPGGYEQYF.

The V gene is TRBV12-3 or TRBV12-4, the J gene TRBJ1-5; D is unresolved. The CDR3 runs 13 residues. V gave up 6 bases and J gave up 6 bases, with 12 bases separating them. This chain's CDR3 is CASSSRWFQPQHF. The CDR3 DNA sequence: TGTGCCAGCAGCTCGAGGTGGTTTCAGCCCCAGCATTTT.

This rearrangement joins TRBV28 to TRBJ2-7, with D perhaps matching TRBD2 (7 bases). Germline V CDR1 and CDR2: MDHEN, SYDVKM. Trimming cost V 7 bases and J 3 bases, with 19 bases left between them. This CDR3 is 15 amino acids long. This CDR3 is CASMGGGFRIYEQYF. DNA for the CDR3: TGTGCCAGCATGGGAGGGGGATTTCGGATCTACGAGCAGTACTTC.

Worth noting for this clonotype: This clone may be a read error of a much larger clone one base away. Without the conserved terminal phenylalanine or tryptophan, this CDR3 likely stems from a read error. The chain has TRBV29-1 and TRBJ2-3; 13 bases match TRBD2. Germline V gene data show CDR1 as SQVTM and CDR2 as ANQGSEA. This CDR3 spans 15 amino acids. V was pared by 4 bases and J by 0 bases, with 1 base of the junction left unmatched. CDR3: CSVVLAGGSTDTQYL. The CDR3 DNA reads as TGCAGCGTTGTACTAGCGGGAGGGAGCACAGATACGCAGTATCTT.

With regard to this clonotype: Because it lacks the conserved phenylalanine or tryptophan at the end, this CDR3 is likely a read error. The limits of the CDR3 on the DNA are not certain, so only TCRdb's listed CDR3 is given. This chain links TRBV5-1 with TRBJ2-2; TRBD1 reflects the table's D call only, with no check against the DNA. CDR1 SGHRS and CDR2 YFSETQ come from the germline V gene. Both ends counted, the CDR3 spans 16 residues. CDR3 residues: CASTLSGTANTGELLI.

This clonotype was seen a handful of times. The chain joins TRBV9 to TRBJ2-5; no clear D gene. From germline, CDR1 is SGDLS and CDR2 YYNGEE. V lost 0 bases and J lost 5, with 11 bases in between. CDR3 length: 14 amino acids. The CDR3 nucleotides are TGTGCCAGCAGCGTAGGACTTCCCCGGGAGACCCAGTACTTC. Translated, it gives CASSVGLPRETQYF.

To note about this clonotype: This may come from a read error, since a much larger clone is one base off. The rearrangement links TRBV7-9 to TRBJ1-5; 9 bases fit TRBD1. Germline V gives CDR1 SEHNR, CDR2 FQNEAQ (reference sequence). V lost 5 bases, J lost 4 bases, and 6 bases stayed unmatched. This CDR3 has 15 residues. In nucleotides, the CDR3 is TGTGCCAGCAGCCCGGTACAGGGGGCGAATCAGCCCCAGCATTTT. Translation: CASSPVQGANQPQHF.

Comment on this clonotype: Given a much more abundant clone one base away, this may be a read error. This rearrangement joins TRBV5-1 to TRBJ2-3; no firm D call. V lost 4 bases and J lost 2, with 17 bases in between. The CDR3 consists of 16 residues. CDR1 is SGHRS, CDR2 YFSETQ, per germline. CDR3 nucleotide sequence: TGCGCCAGCAGCCCCGGAGTGGCAGGAGACACAGATACGCAGTATTTT. Protein: CASSPGVAGDTDTQYF.

This clonotype has a handful of counts. The chain is built from TRBV5-1 and TRBJ2-3; 10 bases align to TRBD2. CDR1 and CDR2 from the germline V gene are SGHRS and YFSETQ. CDR3 length: 17 amino acids. V dropped 3 bases and J dropped 3; count of bases not matched to a gene: 10. The CDR3 sequence: CASSSPLSGRRTDTQYF. Here the CDR3 DNA reads TGCGCCAGCAGCTCCCCCCTTAGCGGGAGGCGAACAGATACGCAGTATTTT.

The J gene is TRBJ2-1, the V gene TRBV5-1; unclear D gene. V shed 2 bases and J shed 2 bases, with 20 bases lying between them. This CDR3 region has 18 residues. Per germline, CDR1 SGHRS and CDR2 YFSETQ. CDR3 amino acids: CASSLTLTGPGTYNEQFF. CDR3 nucleotides: TGCGCCAGCAGCTTAACACTGACCGGCCCTGGGACCTACAATGAGCAGTTCTTC. Supplemented by reference TRBV5-1 and TRBJ2-1, the full variable domain reads KAGVTQTPRYLIKTRGQQVTLSCSPISGHRSVSWYQQTPGQGLQFLFEYFSETQRNKGNFPGRFSGRQFSNSRSEMNVSTLELGDSALYLCASSLTLTGPGTYNEQFFGPGTRLTVL.

The table lists this clonotype with a few counts. The rearrangement joins TRBV12-3 or TRBV12-4 to TRBJ1-1, with unresolved D. This CDR3 comprises 13 residues. V lost 5 bases and J 0 bases, leaving 7 bases between the germline ends. CDR3 sequence: CASSVQMNTEAFF. Written as DNA, the CDR3 is TGTGCCAGCAGTGTACAAATGAACACTGAAGCTTTCTTT.

This clonotype was seen a few times. The gene calls are TRBV20-1 and TRBJ1-5, with D possibly being TRBD1 (6 bases). V was clipped by 5 bases and J by 6 bases, with 20 bases between them. Germline values: CDR1 DFQATT, CDR2 SNEGSKA (reference sequence). The CDR3 loop spans 15 amino acids. CDR3 amino acids: CSARQNQGRAQPQHF. The CDR3, as DNA: TGCAGTGCTCGACAGAATCAGGGGAGGGCTCAGCCCCAGCATTTT.

The sample holds a few counts of this clonotype. The rearrangement joins TRBV5-1 to TRBJ2-2; D not resolved. The CDR3 totals 12 residues. Trimming shortened V by 4 bases and J by 6 bases, and 7 bases separated the two germline ends. Germline CDR1 SGHRS, CDR2 YFSETQ. This CDR3 is CASSRRSGELFF. The CDR3 nucleotides read TGCGCCAGCAGCCGAAGATCCGGGGAGCTGTTTTTT.

This clonotype came up a few times. Here the CDR3 reads CASSLESAPGGVEQYF. Here the CDR3 DNA reads TGCGCCAGCAGCTTGGAGTCGGCGCCGGGAGGGGTCGAGCAGTACTTC. The V and J genes are TRBV5-1 and TRBJ2-7; 8 nucleotides agree with TRBD2. The CDR3 runs 16 residues. J gave up 6 bases and V 0 bases, and 11 bases lay outside the gene matches. From germline, CDR1 is SGHRS and CDR2 YFSETQ.

Regarding this clonotype: Germline and junction disagree at one end, which may indicate a read error. This chain joins TRBV7-6 and TRBJ1-1, with D unresolved. CDR1 is SGHVS and CDR2 is FNYEAQ in the germline V gene. CDR3 size: 16 residues. CDR3 sequence: CTSSLFSGDSGTEAFF. CDR3 sequence (DNA): TGTACCAGCAGCTTATTTTCTGGGGATTCCGGCACTGAAGCTTTCTTT.

Turning to this clonotype: A read error may be the cause here, since a much bigger clone is one base away. The chain uses TRBV12-3 or TRBV12-4 and TRBJ1-6; no firm D call. The CDR3 extends over 13 amino acids. The CDR3 DNA is TGTGCCAGCGGTTTTTCCGAGGATTCACCCCTCCACTTT. Protein sequence: CASGFSEDSPLHF.

As to this clonotype: One base away lies a much larger clone, so this may be a sequencing read error. The V call is TRBV6-5, the J call TRBJ1-5; 8 bases map to TRBD1. Germline assignment: CDR1 MNHEY and CDR2 SVGAGI. The CDR3 has 13 amino acids. The CDR3 region has the DNA TGTGCCGGCAGGACAGGGAGCGGAAGGCCCCAGCATTTT. Translation: CAGRTGSGRPQHF.

The V call is TRBV7-2, the J call TRBJ1-2; perhaps TRBD1 as D (6 bases). V was shortened by 5 bases and J by 2 bases, with 12 bases between the two germline ends. The germline V gene encodes CDR1 SGHTA and CDR2 FQGNSA. The CDR3 is 14 residues long. CDR3 DNA: TGTGCCAGCAGCCGATACAGGGAGAACTATGGCTACACCTTC. This gives the protein CASSRYRENYGYTF. Variable domain in full (rest from reference TRBV7-2 and TRBJ1-2): GAGVSQSPSNKVTEKGKDVELRCDPISGHTALYWYRQSLGQGLEFLIYFQGNSAPDKSGLPSDRFSAERTGGSVSTLTIQRTQQEDSAVYLCASSRYRENYGYTFGSGTRLTVV.

This clonotype came up a few times. This rearrangement joins TRBV30 to TRBJ2-6; D unclear. The CDR3 consists of 14 residues. CDR1 GTSNPN and CDR2 SVGIG come from the germline V gene (reference sequence). V dropped 8 bases and J dropped 1 base, with 12 bases sitting between them. The CDR3 nucleotides read TGTGCCCTCCAAGCTCGGTCTGGGGCCAACGTCCTGACTTTC. Its protein is CALQARSGANVLTF. Looking up the rest from reference TRBV30 and TRBJ2-6 gives the full variable domain: SQTIHQWPATLVQPVGSPLSLECTVEGTSNPNLYWYRQAAGRGLQLLFYSVGIGQISSEVPQNLSASRPQDRQFILSSKKLLLSDSGFYLCALQARSGANVLTFGAGSRLTVL.

This clonotype was observed at least ten times. The rearrangement uses TRBV7-6 and TRBJ2-3; D not certain. Trimming cost V 1 base and J 5 bases, with 1 base left between them. The CDR3 runs to 11 residues. CDR1 is SGHVS, CDR2 FNYEAQ, per germline. CDR3 region: CASSLEDTQYF. The CDR3 DNA sequence: TGTGCCAGCAGCTTAGAAGATACGCAGTATTTT.

The CDR3 region is CASSLAGGGEQFF. CDR3 bases: TGTGCCAGCAGCTTAGCGGGGGGCGGTGAGCAGTTCTTC. J is TRBJ2-1 and V is TRBV11-2; the D gene is possibly TRBD2 (7 bases). V lost 1 base and J lost 9, with 10 bases in between. The CDR3 contains 13 residues. Germline CDR1 is SGHAT and CDR2 is FQNNGV.

This sequence joins TRBV20-1 and TRBJ2-3; D is unresolved. Germline CDR1 reads DFQATT; CDR2 reads SNEGSKA (reference sequence). The CDR3 has 11 amino acids. Between the trimmed V and J ends, which lost 6 bases and 5 bases, there was a span of 9 bases. CDR3 protein: CSASSRDTQYF. CDR3 nucleotides: TGCAGTGCGTCCTCTAGAGATACGCAGTATTTT.

This clonotype was picked up many times. This chain links TRBV5-1 with TRBJ2-3; 9 bases align to TRBD2. This CDR3 is 17 amino acids long. V lost 4 bases and J lost 3; bases outside the gene matches: 12. Germline CDR1 reads SGHRS; CDR2 reads YFSETQ. In DNA form, the CDR3 reads TGCGCCAGCAGCCCTTCCCCGACTAGCGGCGGGACAGATACGCAGTATTTT. Protein sequence: CASSPSPTSGGTDTQYF.

This clonotype was recorded a few times. The V call is TRBV20-1, the J call TRBJ2-1; TRBD2 matches at 9 bases. CDR1 and CDR2 from the germline V gene are DFQATT and SNEGSKA (reference sequence). The V gene end was trimmed by 6 bases and the J gene end by 6 bases; junction bases not matched to a gene: 9. This CDR3 contains 14 residues. This chain's CDR3 is CSAPRSGRGNEQFF. In nucleotides, the CDR3 is TGCAGTGCCCCACGTAGCGGGAGAGGCAATGAGCAGTTCTTC.

This clonotype was seen a handful of times. V is TRBV20-1 and J is TRBJ2-2, with a tentative D call TRBD1 (6 bases). CDR3 length equals 18 residues. Per the germline V gene, CDR1 is DFQATT and CDR2 is SNEGSKA (reference sequence). V lost 0 bases and J lost 0, with 17 bases in between. Here the CDR3 DNA reads TGCAGTGCTAGAGATGGGCCTAAAAGGACAGCGAACACCGGGGAGCTGTTTTTT. It yields the protein CSARDGPKRTANTGELFF.

Of note for this clonotype: A single base separates this from a much larger clone, so it may be a read error. V is TRBV29-1 and J is TRBJ1-1; possibly TRBD1 for D (5 bases). Germline V gene lookup returns CDR1 SQVTM and CDR2 ANQGSEA. There are 12 residues in the CDR3. CDR3 nucleotides: TGCAGCGTTGAATGGGGGAACGCTGAAGCTTTCTTT. Its translation is CSVEWGNAEAFF.

This clonotype came up a few times. The V and J genes are TRBV12-3 or TRBV12-4 and TRBJ2-1; 15 bases agree with TRBD2. J lost 6 bases, V lost 5 bases, and 5 bases had no gene match. CDR3 size: 16 residues. The CDR3 reads CASSPGLAGGGNEQFF. CDR3 nucleotides: TGTGCCAGCAGTCCAGGACTAGCGGGAGGGGGCAATGAGCAGTTCTTC.

This clonotype was seen a few times. This chain joins TRBV12-3 or TRBV12-4 and TRBJ2-1, with TRBD2 identical over 9 bases. The CDR3 runs to 15 residues. V lost 3 bases, J lost 2 bases, and 2 bases stayed unmatched. The CDR3 reads CASSFSGGPYNEQFF. CDR3 nucleotides: TGTGCCAGCAGTTTTAGCGGGGGACCCTACAATGAGCAGTTCTTC.

Only a few counts were recorded for this clonotype. V and J are TRBV6-6 and TRBJ1-4; D perhaps matches TRBD1 (5 bases). V dropped 2 bases and J dropped 5 bases, with 12 bases sitting between them. CDR1 and CDR2 from the germline V gene are MNHNY and SVGAGI (reference sequence). The CDR3 extends over 15 amino acids. The CDR3 region has the DNA TGTGCCAGCAGTTACGGAGACAGCTCAAATGAAAAACTGTTTTTT. Translating gives CASSYGDSSNEKLFF.